These 9 T cell receptor beta chains originate from one sample sequenced in a study of shared clonotypes between healthy human individuals. Some clones are missing from TCRdb's copy, which holds only in-frame ones; the method was immunoSEQ multiplex PCR. Of 2 million to 2.5 million clones listed, approximately 95% are singletons. The specimen sequenced was naive CD4+ T cells sorted from blood. Described subset: CD45RA+ positively selected. The source of these receptors is a man aged 18 to 29 in good health.

The rearrangement links TRBV15 to TRBJ1-2; D is ambiguous. V gave up 0 bases and J gave up 3 bases, with 2 bases separating them. The V gene's germline CDR1 is LNHNV and CDR2 YYDKDF (reference sequence). This CDR3 has 12 residues. The CDR3 DNA follows: TGTGCCACCAGCAGAGACCACTATGGCTACACCTTC. Translated, it gives CATSRDHYGYTF.

The chain links TRBV2 to TRBJ2-5, with D maybe TRBD1 (6 bases). CDR1 is SNHLY, CDR2 FYNNEI, per germline. The CDR3 contains 13 residues. Trimming removed 9 bases at V and 5 bases at J, with 16 bases between. The CDR3 spells CASTGKVGETQYF. CDR3 bases: TGTGCCAGTACAGGGAAGGTCGGGGAGACCCAGTACTTC. Combining the CDR3 with reference TRBV2 and TRBJ2-5 gives the whole variable domain EPEVTQTPSHQVTQMGQEVILRCVPISNHLYFYWYRQILGQKVEFLVSFYNNEISEKSEIFDDQFSVERPDGSNFTLKIRSTKLEDSAMYFCASTGKVGETQYFGPGTRLLVL.

V is TRBV6-5 and J is TRBJ2-7; TRBD1 or TRBD2 may be the D gene (7 bases each). CDR1 and CDR2 from the germline V gene are MNHEY and SVGAGI. This CDR3 comprises 15 residues. V was shortened by 6 bases and J by 0 bases, with 15 bases between the two germline ends. The CDR3 DNA follows: TGTGCCAGCAGCCCAGGGGGGGGATACTCCTACGAGCAGTACTTC. This gives the protein CASSPGGGYSYEQYF.

The rearrangement links TRBV6-5 to TRBJ2-5, with 7 bases lining up with TRBD1. Trimming at V came to 6 bases and at J to 2 bases, leaving 9 bases not matched to a gene. This CDR3 is built from 15 residues. CDR1 and CDR2 (germline): MNHEY, SVGAGI. The CDR3 bases are TGTGCCAGCAGATCAGGGGGAAAGGGGCAAGAGACCCAGTACTTC. Its translation: CASRSGGKGQETQYF.

This rearrangement joins TRBV27 to TRBJ2-7, with D tentatively TRBD1 (6 bases). This CDR3 comprises 15 residues. Looked up from germline, CDR1 is MNHEY and CDR2 is SMNVEV (reference sequence). Between the trimmed V and J ends, which lost 6 bases and 5 bases, there was a span of 20 bases. The CDR3 DNA follows: TGTGCCAGCAGGGGGAACTCTGCAGGGGACCACGAGCAGTACTTC. Amino acids: CASRGNSAGDHEQYF.

In regard to this clone: The same CDR3 is also encoded by other DNA sequences in this sample. The chain employs TRBV5-1 and TRBJ2-1; tentatively, D is TRBD1 (5 bases). The CDR3 length is 15 residues. Trimming took 3 bases from V and 0 from J, leaving 10 bases between them. Germline CDR1 is SGHRS and CDR2 is YFSETQ. The chain's CDR3 is CASSSTGNSYNEQFF. The CDR3, as DNA: TGCGCCAGCAGCTCCACAGGTAACTCCTACAATGAGCAGTTCTTC. Combining the CDR3 with reference TRBV5-1 and TRBJ2-1 gives the whole variable domain KAGVTQTPRYLIKTRGQQVTLSCSPISGHRSVSWYQQTPGQGLQFLFEYFSETQRNKGNFPGRFSGRQFSNSRSEMNVSTLELGDSALYLCASSSTGNSYNEQFFGPGTRLTVL.

This clone was seen a handful of times. V gene TRBV6-1 combines with J gene TRBJ2-7; TRBD2 might be the D (7 bases). Between the trimmed V and J ends, which lost 2 bases and 0 bases, there was a span of 20 bases. In germline, CDR1 is MNHNS, CDR2 SASEGT. The CDR3 runs 18 residues. The CDR3 nucleotides read TGTGCCAGCAGTGAAAGGAACCTGGGGGGGCTTGCCTCCTACGAGCAGTACTTC. This gives the protein CASSERNLGGLASYEQYF.

The chain combines TRBV4-3 with TRBJ1-5; D is ambiguous. Between the trimmed V and J ends, which lost 0 bases and 5 bases, there was a span of 5 bases. Germline lookup yields CDR1 LGHNA and CDR2 YSLEER. This CDR3 comprises 13 residues. The DNA for the CDR3 is TGCGCCAGCAGCCAAGATAGGCATCAGCCCCAGCATTTT. It is translated as CASSQDRHQPQHF.

This chain links TRBV2 with TRBJ1-2; no clear D gene. The CDR3 runs to 17 residues. Germline-derived CDR1 and CDR2 are SNHLY and FYNNEI. V lost 0 bases and J 0 bases, leaving 14 bases between the germline ends. CDR3 sequence: CASSEARPGETNYGYTF. DNA of the CDR3: TGTGCCAGCAGTGAAGCGCGTCCCGGGGAAACTAACTATGGCTACACCTTC. Using reference TRBV2 and TRBJ1-2 for the parts outside the CDR3, the full variable domain is EPEVTQTPSHQVTQMGQEVILRCVPISNHLYFYWYRQILGQKVEFLVSFYNNEISEKSEIFDDQFSVERPDGSNFTLKIRSTKLEDSAMYFCASSEARPGETNYGYTFGSGTRLTVV.